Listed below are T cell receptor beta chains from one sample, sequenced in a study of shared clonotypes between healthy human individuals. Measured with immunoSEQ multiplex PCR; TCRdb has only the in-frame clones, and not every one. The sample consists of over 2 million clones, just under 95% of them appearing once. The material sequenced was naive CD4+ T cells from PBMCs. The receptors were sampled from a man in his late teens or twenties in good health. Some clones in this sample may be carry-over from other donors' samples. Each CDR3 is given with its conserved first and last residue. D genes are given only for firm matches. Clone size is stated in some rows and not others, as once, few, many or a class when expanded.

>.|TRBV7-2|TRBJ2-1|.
CASSLGVTSNEQFF
TGTGCCAGCAGCTTAGGGGTTACGAGCAATGAGCAGTTCTTC
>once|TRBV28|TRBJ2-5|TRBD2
CASSSVAGVAETQYF
TGTGCCAGCAGTTCCGTAGCGGGAGTGGCAGAGACCCAGTACTTC
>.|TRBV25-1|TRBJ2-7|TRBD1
CASRRQGANPYEQYF
TGTGCCAGCAGGCGTCAGGGGGCGAACCCCTACGAGCAGTACTTC
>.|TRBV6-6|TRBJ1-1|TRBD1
CASRLGQWDTEAFF
TGTGCCAGCAGGCTGGGACAGTGGGACACTGAAGCTTTCTTT
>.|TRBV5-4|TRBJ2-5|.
CASSLESGPDGGTQYF
TGTGCCAGCAGCTTGGAATCTGGGCCGGACGGGGGGACCCAGTACTTC
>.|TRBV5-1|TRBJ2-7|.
CASSPLTDRSYEQYF
TGCGCCAGCAGCCCTCTTACCGACCGCTCCTACGAGCAGTACTTC
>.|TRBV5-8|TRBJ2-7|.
CASSRINRETYEQYF
TGTGCCAGCAGCCGGATAAACAGGGAGACCTACGAGCAGTACTTC
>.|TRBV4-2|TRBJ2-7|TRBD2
CASSQGLAGRYEQYF
TGTGCCAGCAGCCAGGGACTAGCGGGACGTTACGAGCAGTACTTC
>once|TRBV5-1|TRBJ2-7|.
CASSTTSYEQYF
TGCGCCAGCAGCACCACCTCCTACGAGCAGTACTTC
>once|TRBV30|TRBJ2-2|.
CAWSYSVDADTGELFF
TGTGCCTGGTCCTACTCGGTGGACGCGGACACCGGGGAGCTGTTTTTT
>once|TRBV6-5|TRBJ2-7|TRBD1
CASREDRGHEQYF
TGTGCCAGCAGAGAGGACAGGGGTCACGAGCAGTACTTC
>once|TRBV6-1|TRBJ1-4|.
CASTEGGKGGKLFF
TGTGCCAGCACTGAAGGGGGAAAAGGTGGAAAACTGTTTTTT
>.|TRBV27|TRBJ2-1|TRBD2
CASSFTSGRGGSYNEQFF
TGTGCCAGCAGTTTCACTAGCGGGAGGGGGGGCTCCTACAATGAGCAGTTCTTC
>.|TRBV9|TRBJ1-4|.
CASSPAPGAREKLFF
TGTGCCAGCAGCCCGGCCCCAGGGGCGCGAGAAAAACTGTTTTTT
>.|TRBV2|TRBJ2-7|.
CASTLSPGLEQYF
TGTGCCAGCACGCTATCCCCGGGGCTCGAGCAGTACTTC
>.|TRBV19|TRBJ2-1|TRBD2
CASGVAGGSHEQFF
TGTGCCAGTGGAGTAGCGGGAGGGTCCCATGAGCAGTTCTTC
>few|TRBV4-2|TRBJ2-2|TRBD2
CASSQDWLAGGELFF
TGTGCCAGCAGCCAAGATTGGCTAGCGGGCGGGGAGCTGTTTTTT
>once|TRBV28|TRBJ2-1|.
CASSANRAPYNEQFF
TGTGCCAGCAGTGCGAACAGGGCCCCCTACAATGAGCAGTTCTTC
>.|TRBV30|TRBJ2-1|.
CAWIRSNEQFF
TGTGCCTGGATACGGAGCAATGAGCAGTTCTTC
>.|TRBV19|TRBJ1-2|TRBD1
CASSLAGTGVYGYTF
TGTGCCAGTAGTCTCGCCGGGACAGGGGTCTATGGCTACACCTTC
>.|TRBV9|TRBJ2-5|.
CASSVDTGGGRETQYF
TGTGCCAGCAGCGTAGATACCGGGGGCGGGCGAGAGACCCAGTACTTC